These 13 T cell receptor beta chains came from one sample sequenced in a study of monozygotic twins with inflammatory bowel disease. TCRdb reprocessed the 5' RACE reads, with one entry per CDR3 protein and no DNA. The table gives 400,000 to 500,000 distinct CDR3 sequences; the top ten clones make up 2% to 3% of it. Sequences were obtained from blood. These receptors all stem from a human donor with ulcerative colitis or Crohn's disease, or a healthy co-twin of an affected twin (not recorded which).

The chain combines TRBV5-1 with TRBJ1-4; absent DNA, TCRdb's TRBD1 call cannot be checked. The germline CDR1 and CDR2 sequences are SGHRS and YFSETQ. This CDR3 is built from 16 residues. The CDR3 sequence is CASRTAPSRTYEKLFF. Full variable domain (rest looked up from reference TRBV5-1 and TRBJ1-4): KAGVTQTPRYLIKTRGQQVTLSCSPISGHRSVSWYQQTPGQGLQFLFEYFSETQRNKGNFPGRFSGRQFSNSRSEMNVSTLELGDSALYLCASRTAPSRTYEKLFFGSGTQLSVL.

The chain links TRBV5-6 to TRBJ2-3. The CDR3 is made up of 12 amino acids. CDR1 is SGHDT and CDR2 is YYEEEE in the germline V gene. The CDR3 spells CASSTYTDTQYF.

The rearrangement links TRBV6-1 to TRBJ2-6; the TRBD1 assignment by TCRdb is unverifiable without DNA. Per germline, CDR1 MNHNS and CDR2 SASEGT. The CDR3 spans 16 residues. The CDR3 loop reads CASSRDRYSGANVLTF.

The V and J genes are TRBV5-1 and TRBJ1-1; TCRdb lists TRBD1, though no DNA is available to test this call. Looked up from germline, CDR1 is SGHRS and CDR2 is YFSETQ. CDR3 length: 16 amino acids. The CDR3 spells CASSLVGPGKDTEAFF. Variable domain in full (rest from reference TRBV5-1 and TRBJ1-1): KAGVTQTPRYLIKTRGQQVTLSCSPISGHRSVSWYQQTPGQGLQFLFEYFSETQRNKGNFPGRFSGRQFSNSRSEMNVSTLELGDSALYLCASSLVGPGKDTEAFFGQGTRLTVV.

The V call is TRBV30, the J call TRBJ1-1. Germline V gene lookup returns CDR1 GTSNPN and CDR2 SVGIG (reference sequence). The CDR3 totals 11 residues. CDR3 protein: CACGVNTEAFF.

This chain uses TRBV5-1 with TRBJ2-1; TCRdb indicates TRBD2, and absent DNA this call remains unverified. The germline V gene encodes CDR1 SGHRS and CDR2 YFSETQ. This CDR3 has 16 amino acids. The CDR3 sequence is CASSYIAGGDYNEQFF.

The CDR3 loop is CASSLPWETQYF. This chain connects TRBV11-2 to TRBJ2-5; TCRdb picks TRBD2, but there is no DNA to check that call. This CDR3 region has 12 residues. Germline V gives CDR1 SGHAT, CDR2 FQNNGV.

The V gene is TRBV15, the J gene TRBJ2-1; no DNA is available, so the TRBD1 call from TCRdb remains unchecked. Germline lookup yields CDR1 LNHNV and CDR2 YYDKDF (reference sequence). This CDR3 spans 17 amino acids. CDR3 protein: CATSSYSGVTPNNEQFF.

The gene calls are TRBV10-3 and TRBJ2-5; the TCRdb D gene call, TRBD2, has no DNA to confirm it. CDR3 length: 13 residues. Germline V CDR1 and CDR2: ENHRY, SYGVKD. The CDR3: CAISEGRSETQYF.

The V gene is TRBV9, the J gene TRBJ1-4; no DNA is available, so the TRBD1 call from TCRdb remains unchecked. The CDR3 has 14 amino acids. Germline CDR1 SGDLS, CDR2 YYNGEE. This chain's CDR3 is CASSVREGGPKLFF.

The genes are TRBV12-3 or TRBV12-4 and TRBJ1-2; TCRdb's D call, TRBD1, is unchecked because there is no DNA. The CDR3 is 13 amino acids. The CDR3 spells CASIIGGQSGYTF.

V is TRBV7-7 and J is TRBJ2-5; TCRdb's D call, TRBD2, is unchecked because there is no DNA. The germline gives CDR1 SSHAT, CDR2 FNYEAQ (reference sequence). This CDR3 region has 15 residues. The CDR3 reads CASSFGGREGETQYF.

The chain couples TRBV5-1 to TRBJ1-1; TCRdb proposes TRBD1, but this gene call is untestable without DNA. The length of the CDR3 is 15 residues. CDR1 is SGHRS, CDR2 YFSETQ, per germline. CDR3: CASSLAAGTADEAFF.